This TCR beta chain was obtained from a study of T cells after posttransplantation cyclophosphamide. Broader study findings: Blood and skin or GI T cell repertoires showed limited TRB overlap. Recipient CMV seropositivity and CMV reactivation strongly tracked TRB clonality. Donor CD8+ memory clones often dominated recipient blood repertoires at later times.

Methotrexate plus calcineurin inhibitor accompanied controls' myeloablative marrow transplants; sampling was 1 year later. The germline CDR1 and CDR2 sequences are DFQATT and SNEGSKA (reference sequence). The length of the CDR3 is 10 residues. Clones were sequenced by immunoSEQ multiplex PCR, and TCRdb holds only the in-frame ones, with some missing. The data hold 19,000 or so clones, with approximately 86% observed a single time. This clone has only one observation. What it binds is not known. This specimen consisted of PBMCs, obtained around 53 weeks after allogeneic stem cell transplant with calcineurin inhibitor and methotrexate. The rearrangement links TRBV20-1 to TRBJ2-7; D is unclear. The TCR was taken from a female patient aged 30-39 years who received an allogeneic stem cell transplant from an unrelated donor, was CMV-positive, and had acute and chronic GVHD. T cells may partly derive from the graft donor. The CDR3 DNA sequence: TGCAGCCTATTGGGCAACGAGCAGTACTTC. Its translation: CSLLGNEQYF.